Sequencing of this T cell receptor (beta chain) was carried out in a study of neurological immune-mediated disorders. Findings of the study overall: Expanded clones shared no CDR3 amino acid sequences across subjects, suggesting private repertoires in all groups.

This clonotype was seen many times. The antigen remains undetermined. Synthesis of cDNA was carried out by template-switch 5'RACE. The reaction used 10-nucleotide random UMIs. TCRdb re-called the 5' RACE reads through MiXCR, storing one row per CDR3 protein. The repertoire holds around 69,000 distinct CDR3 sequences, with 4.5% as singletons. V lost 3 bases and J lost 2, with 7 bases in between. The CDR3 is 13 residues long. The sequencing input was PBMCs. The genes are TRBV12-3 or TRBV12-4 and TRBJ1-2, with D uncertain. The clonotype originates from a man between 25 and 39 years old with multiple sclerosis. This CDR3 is CASSLNSNYGYTF. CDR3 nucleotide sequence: TGTGCCAGCAGTTTGAACAGCAACTATGGCTACACCTTC.